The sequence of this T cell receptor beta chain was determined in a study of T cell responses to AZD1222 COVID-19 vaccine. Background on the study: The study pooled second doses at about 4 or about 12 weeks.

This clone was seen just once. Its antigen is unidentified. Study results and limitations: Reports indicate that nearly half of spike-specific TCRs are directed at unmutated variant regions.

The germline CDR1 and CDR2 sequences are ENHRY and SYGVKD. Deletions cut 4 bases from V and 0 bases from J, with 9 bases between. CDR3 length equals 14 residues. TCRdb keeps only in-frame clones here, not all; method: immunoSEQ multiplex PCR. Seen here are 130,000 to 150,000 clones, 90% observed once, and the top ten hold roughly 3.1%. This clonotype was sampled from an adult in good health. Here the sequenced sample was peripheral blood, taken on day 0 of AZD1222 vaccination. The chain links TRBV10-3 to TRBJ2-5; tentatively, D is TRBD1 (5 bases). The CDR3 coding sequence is TGTGCCATCAGTGCCACAGGATACCAAGAGACCCAGTACTTC. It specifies CAISATGYQETQYF.